This record looks at one T cell receptor (beta chain) sequence and its context. The TCRbeta library incorporated unique molecular identifiers. Via MiXCR, TCRdb re-called the PCR reads, giving one row per CDR3 protein. In the table there are 260,000 or so distinct CDR3 sequences, around 13% of which are singletons. This sample is part of a study of T-cell reconstitution after alpha-beta-depleted transplantation in children. This CDR3 has 16 residues. J lost 5 bases, V lost 6 bases, and 10 bases had no gene match. Per the germline V gene, CDR1 is DFQATT and CDR2 is SNEGSKA (reference sequence). This chain uses TRBV20-1 with TRBJ2-3; 14 bases align to TRBD2. This TCR came from a human donor who donated a stem cell graft to a child with acute lymphoblastic leukemia. The sequencing here drew on PBMCs from the stem cell graft donor, taken from the stem cell graft. In DNA form, the CDR3 reads TGCAGTGCGATCGGGACTAGCGGGGGTGTTCAAGATACGCAGTATTTT. Its translation is CSAIGTSGGVQDTQYF.